Shown below are 10 T cell receptor beta chains from a single sample sequenced in a study of T cell responses to AZD1222 COVID-19 vaccine. Profiling relied on immunoSEQ multiplex PCR, and the TCRdb table lists in-frame clones only, not all of them. The sample has 150,000 to 200,000 clones; 80% to 95% are singletons. Material: peripheral blood, obtained 28 days after the second AZD1222 dose. Receptors originate from an adult who received the AZD1222 COVID-19 vaccine.

The CDR3 region is CASSGRTGLASGNTIYF. CDR3 sequence (DNA): TGTGCCAGCAGTGGGAGGACAGGACTTGCCTCTGGAAACACCATATATTTT. V usage is TRBV6-1 and J usage is TRBJ1-3; TRBD1 matches at 7 bases. Germline CDR1 is MNHNS and CDR2 is SASEGT. J lost 0 bases, V lost 4 bases, and 9 bases had no gene match. This CDR3 comprises 17 residues.

The rearrangement joins TRBV5-1 to TRBJ2-7; the D gene could be TRBD1 or TRBD2 (5 bases each). CDR1 SGHRS and CDR2 YFSETQ come from the germline V gene. Trimming pared 3 bases from V and 6 bases from J, leaving 19 bases between. The CDR3 covers 15 residues. The CDR3 sequence is CASSSFQSGLGEQYF. The CDR3 DNA is TGCGCCAGCAGCTCCTTTCAGTCGGGGCTCGGCGAGCAGTACTTC.

The J gene is TRBJ1-4, the V gene TRBV15; D is uncertain. Looked up from germline, CDR1 is LNHNV and CDR2 is YYDKDF (reference sequence). This CDR3 contains 12 residues. V lost 0 bases and J 6 bases, leaving 2 bases between the germline ends. CDR3 DNA sequence: TGTGCCACCAGCAGAGATTATGAAAAACTGTTTTTT. Translation gives CATSRDYEKLFF.

The CDR3 is CASSLDSWAGGAYGYTF. DNA for the CDR3: TGCGCCAGCAGCTTAGACTCGTGGGCAGGTGGGGCCTATGGCTACACCTTC. The chain combines TRBV5-1 with TRBJ1-2, with D possibly matching TRBD1 (5 bases). The CDR3 consists of 17 residues. Trimming stripped 2 bases from V and 4 bases from J, with 21 bases between. CDR1 is SGHRS and CDR2 is YFSETQ in the germline V gene.

The CDR3 spells CASTYTEAFF. The DNA for the CDR3 is TGTGCCAGCACCTACACTGAAGCTTTCTTT. J is TRBJ1-1 and V is TRBV6-5; D ambiguous. V gave up 7 bases and J gave up 3 bases, with 3 bases separating them. This CDR3 is built from 10 residues. Germline loops: CDR1 MNHEY, CDR2 SVGAGI.

This chain joins TRBV5-4 and TRBJ1-2; possible D gene TRBD1, 5 bases. CDR1 and CDR2 (germline): SGHNT, YYREEE (reference sequence). V lost 2 bases, J lost 4 bases, and 12 bases lay in between. This CDR3 region has 14 residues. CDR3 residues: CASSLGGRGYGYTF. The CDR3 DNA follows: TGTGCCAGCAGCTTAGGAGGGAGGGGCTATGGCTACACCTTC. The variable domain in full, with the rest retrieved from reference TRBV5-4 and TRBJ1-2, is ETGVTQSPTHLIKTRGQQVTLRCSSQSGHNTVSWYQQALGQGPQFIFQYYREEENGRGNFPPRFSGLQFPNYSSELNVNALELDDSALYLCASSLGGRGYGYTFGSGTRLTVV.

V usage is TRBV7-9 and J usage is TRBJ1-5, with D maybe TRBD1 (5 bases). The CDR3 length is 13 residues. CDR1 and CDR2 from the germline V gene are SEHNR and FQNEAQ (reference sequence). Trimming cost V 2 bases and J 6 bases, with 8 bases left between them. The CDR3, as DNA: TGTGCCAGCAGCTTATTAGGGGTTCAGCCCCAGCATTTT. It translates to CASSLLGVQPQHF.

The chain links TRBV7-2 to TRBJ1-6; 7 bases map to TRBD1. The germline V gene has CDR1 SGHTA and CDR2 FQGNSA. Unmatched junction bases numbered 8, after V lost 6 bases and J lost 9 bases. The CDR3 spans 14 residues. CDR3 in DNA: TGTGCCAGCAGTAACTGGGCAGGGGGTTCACCCCTCCACTTT. It translates to CASSNWAGGSPLHF. Looking up the rest from reference TRBV7-2 and TRBJ1-6 gives the full variable domain: GAGVSQSPSNKVTEKGKDVELRCDPISGHTALYWYRQSLGQGLEFLIYFQGNSAPDKSGLPSDRFSAERTGGSVSTLTIQRTQQEDSAVYLCASSNWAGGSPLHFGNGTRLTVT.

This chain joins TRBV27 and TRBJ1-2; 8 nucleotides line up with TRBD1. The CDR3 covers 13 residues. With V trimmed by 7 bases and J by 8 bases, 9 bases remained unmatched. Germline V gene lookup returns CDR1 MNHEY and CDR2 SMNVEV (reference sequence). The CDR3 loop reads CASKGTGLSGYTF. As DNA, the CDR3 is TGTGCCAGCAAAGGGACAGGTTTGAGCGGCTACACCTTC.

The gene calls are TRBV18 and TRBJ2-1; TRBD1 or TRBD2 may be the D gene (5 bases each). The CDR3 sequence is 16 residues long. Trimming stripped 3 bases from V and 4 bases from J, with 16 bases between. Germline CDR1 KGHSH, CDR2 LQKENI. CDR3 bases: TGTGCCAGCTCACCTCGGGGACGGACCATGTACAATGAGCAGTTCTTC. This translates into CASSPRGRTMYNEQFF.